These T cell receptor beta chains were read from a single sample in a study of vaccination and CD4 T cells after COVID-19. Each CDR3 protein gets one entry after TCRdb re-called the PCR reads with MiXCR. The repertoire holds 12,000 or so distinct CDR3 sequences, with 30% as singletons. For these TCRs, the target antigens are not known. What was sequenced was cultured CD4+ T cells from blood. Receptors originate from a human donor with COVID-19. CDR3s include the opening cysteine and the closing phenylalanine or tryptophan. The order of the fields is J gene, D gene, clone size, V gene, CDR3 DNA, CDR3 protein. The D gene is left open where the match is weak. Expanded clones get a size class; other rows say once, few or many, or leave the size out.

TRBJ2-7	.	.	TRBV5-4	TGTGCCAGCAGTCGTACGGGCTCCTACGAGCAGTACTTC	CASSRTGSYEQYF
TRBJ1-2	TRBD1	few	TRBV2	TGTGCCAGCAGTCCGGACAGGCGGAGGGGGTATGGCTACACCTTC	CASSPDRRRGYGYTF
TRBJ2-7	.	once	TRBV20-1	TGCAGTGCTAAGGCTAGTGGCTCCCACGAGCAGTACTTC	CSAKASGSHEQYF
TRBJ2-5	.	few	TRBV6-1	TGTGCCAGCAGTGAAGGGGCTAGTGGCTGGGAGACCCAGTACTTC	CASSEGASGWETQYF
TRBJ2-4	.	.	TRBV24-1	TGTGCCACCAGTGATACCGGCCAGGGGATGGCAAACATTCAGTACTTC	CATSDTGQGMANIQYF
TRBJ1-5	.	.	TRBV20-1	TGCAGTGCCAGCCGGGACAGCAATCAGCCCCAGCATTTT	CSASRDSNQPQHF
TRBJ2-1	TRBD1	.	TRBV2	TGTGCCAGCAGCGAGACAGGGGGATCGTACAATGAGCAGTTCTTC	CASSETGGSYNEQFF
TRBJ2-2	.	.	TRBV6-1	TGTGCCAGCAGTCCGGGAACGAACACCGGGGAGCTGTTTTTT	CASSPGTNTGELFF
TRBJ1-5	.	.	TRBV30	TGTGCCTGGAATCGGGATAGCAATCAGCCCCAGCATTTT	CAWNRDSNQPQHF
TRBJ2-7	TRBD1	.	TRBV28	TGTGCCAGCATTTCGCCGGGACAGGGTTCCTACGAGCAGTACTTC	CASISPGQGSYEQYF
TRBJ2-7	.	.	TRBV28	TGTGCCAGCAGCGTCACCAAGACAGGCGTCGAGCAGTACTTC	CASSVTKTGVEQYF
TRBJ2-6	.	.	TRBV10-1	TGCGCCAGCAGTGAGGGGTGGGGGGCCAACGTCCTGACTTTC	CASSEGWGANVLTF
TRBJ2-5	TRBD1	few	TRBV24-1	TGTGCCACCAGTGAGGGGGGACAGGGGTACGAGACCCAGTACTTC	CATSEGGQGYETQYF
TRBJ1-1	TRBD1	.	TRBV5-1	TGCGCCAGCAGCGCATTGACAGGGATGAACACTGAAGCTTTCTTT	CASSALTGMNTEAFF
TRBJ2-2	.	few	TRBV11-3	TGTGCCAGCAGCTCGACCCCTGGGGAGCTGTTTTTT	CASSSTPGELFF
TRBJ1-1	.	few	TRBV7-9	TGTGCCAGCAGTCGGGAGTCTACGACCACTGAAGCTTTCTTT	CASSRESTTTEAFF
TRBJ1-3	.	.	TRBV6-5	TGTGCCAGCAGTTACGACTCCTCTGGAAACACCATATATTTT	CASSYDSSGNTIYF
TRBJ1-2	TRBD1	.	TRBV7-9	TGTGCCAGCACCTCGACAGGGCAAAACTATGGCTACACCTTC	CASTSTGQNYGYTF
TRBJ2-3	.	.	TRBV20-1	TGCAGTGCCCCGGACGGGGCTAGCACAGATACGCAGTATTTT	CSAPDGASTDTQYF
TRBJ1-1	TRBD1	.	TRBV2	TGTGCCAGCACCAAGACAGGGACTGAAGCTTTCTTT	CASTKTGTEAFF
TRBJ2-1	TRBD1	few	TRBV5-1	TGCGCCAGCAGCCGGGGACAGGCTAACAATGAGCAGTTCTTC	CASSRGQANNEQFF
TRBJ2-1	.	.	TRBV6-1	TGTGCCATCAGGGAGCCGACCTACAATGAGCAGTTCTTC	CAIREPTYNEQFF
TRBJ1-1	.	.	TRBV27	TGTGCCAGCAGTTTAAGGTTAGGGAACACTGAAGCTTTCTTT	CASSLRLGNTEAFF
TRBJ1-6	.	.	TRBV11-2	TGTGCCAGCAGCCCCTCGGGTAACGAGGGACCCTATAATTCACCCCTCCACTTT	CASSPSGNEGPYNSPLHF
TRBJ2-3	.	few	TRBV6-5	TGTGCCAGCAGTTACGGGGGGGCCGGGGCAGATACGCAGTATTTT	CASSYGGAGADTQYF
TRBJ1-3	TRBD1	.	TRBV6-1	TGTGCCAGCAGCCACCGACAGGGGGCCTCTGGAAACACCATATATTTT	CASSHRQGASGNTIYF